Given below is one T cell receptor (beta chain) in context. This sample is drawn from a study of blood T cell repertoires in COVID-19. Across the study: Donors in the United States, Italy and Spain gave samples during acute or convalescent COVID-19. PBMCs, B-cell-depleted T cells, or T cells were the source of the cDNA or gDNA that made up the material.

Per the original methods: Amplifying reference gene primers gave estimates of nucleated cell counts. Here immunoSEQ multiplex PCR was the method, and the copy in TCRdb shows in-frame clones only, minus some. V and J calls and clone size are those listed in that table; D and trimming were worked out from the DNA. The sample shows roughly 290,000 clones, roughly 90% of them seen only once. This CDR3 comprises 14 residues. Trimming left V 3 bases short and J 8 bases short, with 19 bases between. Germline V gives CDR1 GTSNPN, CDR2 SVGIG (reference sequence). Sequencing used peripheral blood. The clonotype originates from a woman aged 55-69 years with acute or convalescent COVID-19. The chain is built from TRBV30 and TRBJ1-1, with D perhaps matching TRBD1 (6 bases). CDR3 loop: CAWRDSLLNREAFF. The CDR3 DNA follows: TGTGCCTGGAGGGACAGCCTGCTAAACAGGGAAGCTTTCTTT. The complete variable domain, with remaining parts taken from reference TRBV30 and TRBJ1-1, reads SQTIHQWPATLVQPVGSPLSLECTVEGTSNPNLYWYRQAAGRGLQLLFYSVGIGQISSEVPQNLSASRPQDRQFILSSKKLLLSDSGFYLCAWRDSLLNREAFFGQGTRLTVV.